This T cell receptor (beta chain) emerged from a study of shared clonotypes between healthy human individuals. Only one count was recorded for this clone. Its antigen is still unknown. As handled by the study authors: Filtering differed for immunoSEQ, which gave only junction sequences without quality scores. The protocol was immunoSEQ multiplex PCR, while the TCRdb copy is restricted to in-frame clones and leaves out a portion. V and J calls and clone size are those listed in that table; D and trimming were worked out from the DNA. Of about 2.4 million clones detected, roughly 92% appear once; the ten largest clones hold 0.14%. There are 17 residues in the CDR3. The J segment lost 6 bases and the V segment lost 4 bases, leaving 7 bases of the junction unmatched. Germline assignment: CDR1 MDHEN and CDR2 SYDVKM. Findings of the study overall: Enrolling few donors narrowed the genetic and exposure-history diversity that was represented. Among several donors, around 5% of naive CD4 clonotypes were found in common.

The rearrangement links TRBV28 to TRBJ1-6; the match to TRBD1 covers 12 bases. The clonotype originates from a man aged 18 to 29 in good health. The sequenced sample was naive CD4+ T cells sorted from blood. Subset of the sample: CD45RA+ positively selected. In nucleotides, the CDR3 is TGTGCCAGCAGTTGGCGGGGACAGGGGGCGTTTAATTCACCCCTCCACTTT. It specifies CASSWRGQGAFNSPLHF. Full variable domain (rest looked up from reference TRBV28 and TRBJ1-6): DVKVTQSSRYLVKRTGEKVFLECVQDMDHENMFWYRQDPGLGLRLIYFSYDVKMKEKGDIPEGYSVSREKKERFSLILESASTNQTSMYLCASSWRGQGAFNSPLHFGNGTRLTVT.